Each of the 29 T cell receptor beta chains below was sequenced from the same sample in a study of blood T cell repertoires in COVID-19. Some clones are missing from TCRdb's copy, which holds only in-frame ones; the method was immunoSEQ multiplex PCR. The table records 450,000 to 500,000 clones, 80% to 90% of them present only once. The specimen was PBMCs or T cells enriched from blood (not recorded which). The receptor set was obtained from a woman aged 60 to 75 who had recovered from COVID-19.

V is TRBV11-2 and J is TRBJ2-7; TRBD1 matches 9 bases. The CDR3 is made up of 14 amino acids. In germline, CDR1 is SGHAT, CDR2 FQNNGV. Losses at the gene ends were 2 bases for V and 4 bases for J; bases not matched to a gene: 3. CDR3 region: CASSLTQGAYEQYV. The CDR3 coding sequence is TGTGCCAGCAGCTTAACACAGGGGGCGTACGAGCAGTACGTC.

This clone was seen only once. This sequence joins TRBV6-1 and TRBJ1-6, with 9 bases fitting TRBD1. Germline CDR1 reads MNHNS; CDR2 reads SASEGT. The trim removed 4 bases at V and 5 bases at J, leaving 6 bases unmatched. There are 16 residues in the CDR3. This CDR3 reads CASSGKQGAHNSPLHF. The CDR3 DNA follows: TGTGCCAGCAGTGGAAAACAGGGGGCCCATAATTCACCCCTCCACTTT.

The chain has TRBV19 and TRBJ2-1; D is perhaps TRBD2 (6 bases). Germline V gene sequence: CDR1 LNHDA, CDR2 SQIVND (reference sequence). The CDR3 consists of 16 residues. The V end was cut by 5 bases, the J end by 2 bases, with 16 bases between. CDR3 sequence reads: CASSETGTGAYNEQFF. The DNA for the CDR3 is TGTGCCAGTAGTGAGACCGGGACTGGGGCCTACAATGAGCAGTTCTTC.

The chain has TRBV25-1 and TRBJ1-1, with D possibly matching TRBD1 (5 bases). There are 15 residues in the CDR3. CDR1 and CDR2 (germline): MGHDK, SYGVNS. The V and J ends lost 3 bases and 2 bases respectively, with 13 bases between them. The CDR3 DNA sequence: TGTGCCAGCAGTGATTCAGGGAGGGTTAACACTGAAGCTTTCTTT. Translation: CASSDSGRVNTEAFF.

The chain has TRBV7-9 and TRBJ2-7; 7 positions agree with TRBD1. The CDR3 runs to 15 residues. From germline, CDR1 is SEHNR and CDR2 FQNEAQ (reference sequence). Germline trimming cut 5 bases from V and 2 bases from J; bases unmatched to any gene: 9. The CDR3 nucleotides read TGTGCCAGCAGCGTCCGGGACAGAGGTCCCTACGAGCAGTACTTC. It yields the protein CASSVRDRGPYEQYF. Complete variable domain (other parts from reference TRBV7-9 and TRBJ2-7): DTGVSQNPRHKITKRGQNVTFRCDPISEHNRLYWYRQTLGQGPEFLTYFQNEAQLEKSRLLSDRFSAERPKGSFSTLEIQRTEQGDSAMYLCASSVRDRGPYEQYFGPGTRLTVT.

The chain couples TRBV2 to TRBJ1-4, with D uncertain. Germline loops: CDR1 SNHLY, CDR2 FYNNEI. The ends were cut back, 6 bases at V and 7 bases at J, with 12 bases in the middle. CDR3 length: 13 amino acids. The CDR3 spells CASRVTGGEKLFF. CDR3 nucleotides: TGTGCCAGCAGGGTGACTGGTGGTGAAAAACTGTTTTTT.

The rearrangement links TRBV3-1 (or the pseudogene TRBV3-2) to TRBJ1-5; a weak D match, TRBD1 (5 bases). Germline V gives CDR1 LGHDT, CDR2 YNNKEL (reference sequence). Between the trimmed V and J ends, which lost 1 base and 7 bases, there was a span of 11 bases. This CDR3 contains 14 residues. CDR3 amino acids: CASSQGQGSQPQHF. CDR3 nucleotide sequence: TGTGCCAGCAGCCAAGGTCAGGGATCCCAGCCCCAGCATTTT.

The chain uses TRBV29-1 and TRBJ2-1; 9 bases fit TRBD1. J was trimmed by 7 bases and V by 6 bases; bases with no gene match: 7. Germline-derived CDR1 and CDR2 are SQVTM and ANQGSEA. The CDR3 has 13 amino acids. This CDR3 reads CSVETGGGNEQFF. CDR3 nucleotide sequence: TGCAGCGTCGAAACAGGGGGCGGAAATGAGCAGTTCTTC.

The chain has TRBV24-1 and TRBJ1-3, with TRBD1 as a possible D gene (6 bases). V was pared by 6 bases and J by 2 bases, with 10 bases between. CDR1 is KGHDR and CDR2 is SFDVKD in the germline V gene. The CDR3 is made up of 14 amino acids. The CDR3 is CATSPGHPGNTIYF. The CDR3 nucleotides are TGTGCCACCAGTCCGGGACATCCTGGAAACACCATATATTTT.

The chain carries TRBV4-2 and TRBJ2-7, with 10 nucleotides matching TRBD1. This CDR3 comprises 14 residues. CDR1 is LGHNA, CDR2 YNFKEQ, per germline. J was trimmed by 4 bases and V by 3 bases; bases with no gene match: 3. CDR3 nucleotides: TGTGCCAGCAGCCATGCGGGACAGGGGTACGAGCAGTACTTC. It is translated as CASSHAGQGYEQYF.

This chain links TRBV28 with TRBJ2-7; possible D gene TRBD1, 5 bases. V shed 2 bases and J shed 2 bases, with 13 bases lying between them. The germline V gene has CDR1 MDHEN and CDR2 SYDVKM. The CDR3 spans 15 residues. CDR3 sequence: CASSLGAAGPYEQYF. CDR3 DNA sequence: TGTGCCAGCAGTTTAGGGGCCGCAGGACCCTACGAGCAGTACTTC.

Concerning this clone itself: Additional DNA sequences in this sample encode the identical CDR3. The chain uses TRBV27 and TRBJ1-5; maybe TRBD1 (5 bases). Germline V lookup: CDR1 MNHEY, CDR2 SMNVEV (reference sequence). The CDR3 runs to 13 residues. V was pared by 4 bases and J by 4 bases, with 8 bases between. The CDR3 DNA reads as TGTGCCAGCAGTTGGGGCGGAAATCAGCCCCAGCATTTT. It is translated as CASSWGGNQPQHF.

This chain connects TRBV10-2 to TRBJ1-5, with TRBD1 as a possible D gene (6 bases). The CDR3 loop spans 13 amino acids. The V gene's germline CDR1 is WSHSY and CDR2 SAAADI. V was cut by 5 bases and J by 4 bases, with 9 bases left in between. The CDR3 is CASSPQGNQPQHF. The CDR3 DNA sequence: TGCGCCAGCAGTCCCCAGGGGAATCAGCCCCAGCATTTT.

CDR3 protein: CASSLRGNEQFF. CDR3 sequence (DNA): TGTGCCAGCTCACTCAGGGGCAATGAGCAGTTCTTC. The chain carries TRBV18 and TRBJ2-1; D is perhaps TRBD1 (6 bases). Between the trimmed V and J ends, which lost 4 bases and 6 bases, there was a span of 7 bases. CDR1 and CDR2 (germline): KGHSH, LQKENI. The CDR3 extends over 12 amino acids.

The rearrangement joins TRBV2 to TRBJ2-3; D gene ambiguous. Germline CDR1 and CDR2: SNHLY and FYNNEI. There are 10 residues in the CDR3. Trimming removed 8 bases from V and 5 bases from J, with 5 bases in between. CDR3 DNA: TGTGCCAGCGGGCGAGATACGCAGTATTTT. It is translated as CASGRDTQYF.

This CDR3 is CATRKRNEQFF. CDR3 in DNA: TGTGCCACCAGGAAGAGGAATGAGCAGTTCTTC. The chain is built from TRBV24-1 and TRBJ2-1, with unresolved D. CDR1 is KGHDR, CDR2 SFDVKD, per germline. The CDR3 is 11 residues long. Trimming stripped 7 bases from V and 7 bases from J, with 7 bases between.

The chain combines TRBV5-4 with TRBJ2-2; tentatively, D is TRBD1 (5 bases). Germline-derived CDR1 and CDR2 are SGHNT and YYREEE (reference sequence). Deletions cut 4 bases from V and 2 bases from J, with 12 bases between. This CDR3 is 15 amino acids long. DNA for the CDR3: TGTGCCAGCAGCCCGGCAGGGCTTAACACCGGGGAGCTGTTTTTT. Translated: CASSPAGLNTGELFF.

As regards this clone: This sample includes further DNA sequences coding for the same CDR3. The CDR3 loop is CATSSGGGETQYF. DNA of the CDR3: TGTGCCACCAGTAGCGGGGGGGGAGAGACCCAGTACTTC. The chain recombines TRBV24-1 with TRBJ2-5; 10 bases agree with TRBD2. J lost 4 bases, V lost 6 bases, and 1 base had no gene match. This CDR3 has 13 amino acids. The germline CDR1 and CDR2 sequences are KGHDR and SFDVKD.

The chain couples TRBV18 to TRBJ2-7, with 9 bases that match TRBD1. Germline V gives CDR1 KGHSH, CDR2 LQKENI. The CDR3 has 16 amino acids. J lost 0 bases, V lost 2 bases, and 5 bases had no gene match. The DNA of the CDR3 is TGTGCCAGCTCACCAACGGGACAGGGTTTCTCCTACGAGCAGTACGTC. Its protein product is CASSPTGQGFSYEQYV.

Of note for this clone: The sample carries other DNA sequences with the same CDR3. The chain recombines TRBV6-5 with TRBJ1-5; a weak D match, TRBD1 (5 bases). Germline V gene lookup returns CDR1 MNHEY and CDR2 SVGAGI. This CDR3 has 15 residues. With 0 bases removed from V and 2 bases from J, the gap between germline ends came to 8 bases. CDR3 sequence (DNA): TGTGCCAGCAGTTACTCGGGGGGGGGCAATCAGCCCCAGCATTTT. This translates into CASSYSGGGNQPQHF.

The J gene is TRBJ2-6, the V gene TRBV21-1; TRBD1 is taken as the D call from the table, unchecked against the DNA. TRBV21-1 is a documented pseudogene. The CDR3 spans 20 residues. Written as DNA, the CDR3 is TGTGCCAGCAGCCTTATTAAAAGGAGGGGGCCTTTTTCTGGGGCCAACGTCCTGACTTTC. Residues: CASSLIKRRGPFSGANVLTF.

The J gene is TRBJ2-7, the V gene TRBV7-8; D remains ambiguous. This CDR3 region has 11 residues. The V gene's germline CDR1 is SGHVS and CDR2 FQNEAQ. Trimming pared 5 bases from V and 2 bases from J, leaving 4 bases between. This chain's CDR3 is CASSLTYEQYF. The CDR3 DNA sequence: TGTGCCAGCAGCCTCACCTACGAGCAGTACTTC.

The V gene is TRBV19, the J gene TRBJ2-1; a weak D match, TRBD2 (5 bases). With 11 bases removed from V and 2 bases from J, the gap between germline ends came to 19 bases. This CDR3 is built from 15 residues. The germline V gene encodes CDR1 LNHDA and CDR2 SQIVND (reference sequence). The CDR3: CAAARREGAYNEQFF. CDR3 coding DNA: TGTGCCGCGGCCCGCCGGGAAGGAGCCTACAATGAGCAGTTCTTC.

V and J are TRBV7-2 and TRBJ1-4; D unclear. V lost 5 bases to trimming and J lost 0 bases, with 7 bases between them. The CDR3 runs to 14 residues. Germline V gene sequence: CDR1 SGHTA, CDR2 FQGNSA. CDR3 protein: CASSPVATNEKLFF. Here the CDR3 DNA reads TGTGCCAGCAGCCCCGTCGCAACTAATGAAAAACTGTTTTTT.

The gene calls are TRBV14 and TRBJ1-2, with D tentatively TRBD1 (6 bases). Deletions cut 0 bases from V and 6 bases from J, with 14 bases between. Per germline, CDR1 SGHDN and CDR2 FVKESK. The CDR3 contains 15 residues. DNA of the CDR3: TGTGCCAGCAGCCAAGATCGGGGGGGCGTCGATGGCTACACCTTC. This encodes CASSQDRGGVDGYTF.

The chain joins TRBV18 to TRBJ2-7; 8 bases map to TRBD1. The CDR3 has 14 amino acids. J was trimmed by 0 bases and V by 6 bases; bases with no gene match: 4. Germline CDR1 is KGHSH and CDR2 is LQKENI. The CDR3 nucleotides read TGTGCCAGCTCCACAGGGGGAAGCTCCTACGAGCAGTACGTC. Its translation: CASSTGGSSYEQYV.

The V gene is TRBV5-4, the J gene TRBJ2-3; 11 bases are shared with TRBD2. The V gene's germline CDR1 is SGHNT and CDR2 YYREEE (reference sequence). Losses at the gene ends were 0 bases for V and 11 bases for J; bases not matched to a gene: 11. The CDR3 contains 16 residues. The CDR3 DNA is TGTGCCAGCAGCTTGGCCCCTAGCGGGGGGCCCTATAAGCAGTATTTT. Translating gives CASSLAPSGGPYKQYF.

V gene TRBV30 combines with J gene TRBJ1-4; D might be TRBD1 (5 bases). This CDR3 contains 11 residues. Germline loops: CDR1 GTSNPN, CDR2 SVGIG (reference sequence). V lost 2 bases to trimming and J lost 8 bases, with 6 bases between them. The CDR3 is CAWSRGEKLFF. CDR3 DNA sequence: TGTGCCTGGAGTAGGGGAGAAAAACTGTTTTTT.

V usage is TRBV6-6 and J usage is TRBJ2-3, with D possibly being TRBD2 (6 bases). Trimming pared 5 bases from V and 2 bases from J, leaving 14 bases between. The germline V gene encodes CDR1 MNHNY and CDR2 SVGAGI (reference sequence). The CDR3 consists of 15 residues. The chain's CDR3 is CASSRSRETTDTQYF. The CDR3, as DNA: TGTGCCAGCAGTCGATCCCGGGAGACCACAGATACGCAGTATTTT.